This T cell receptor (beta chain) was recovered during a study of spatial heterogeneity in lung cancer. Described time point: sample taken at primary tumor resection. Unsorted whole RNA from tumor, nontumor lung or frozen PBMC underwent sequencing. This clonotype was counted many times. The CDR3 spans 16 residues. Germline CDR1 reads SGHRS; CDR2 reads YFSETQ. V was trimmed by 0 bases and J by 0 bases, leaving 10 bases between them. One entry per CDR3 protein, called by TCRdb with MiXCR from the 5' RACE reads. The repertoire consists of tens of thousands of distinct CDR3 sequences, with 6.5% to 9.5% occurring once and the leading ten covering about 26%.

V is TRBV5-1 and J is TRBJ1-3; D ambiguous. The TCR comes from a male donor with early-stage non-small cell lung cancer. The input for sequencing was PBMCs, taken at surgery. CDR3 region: CASSLGQPYSGNTIYF. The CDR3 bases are TGCGCCAGCAGCTTGGGGCAGCCCTACTCTGGAAACACCATATATTTT.